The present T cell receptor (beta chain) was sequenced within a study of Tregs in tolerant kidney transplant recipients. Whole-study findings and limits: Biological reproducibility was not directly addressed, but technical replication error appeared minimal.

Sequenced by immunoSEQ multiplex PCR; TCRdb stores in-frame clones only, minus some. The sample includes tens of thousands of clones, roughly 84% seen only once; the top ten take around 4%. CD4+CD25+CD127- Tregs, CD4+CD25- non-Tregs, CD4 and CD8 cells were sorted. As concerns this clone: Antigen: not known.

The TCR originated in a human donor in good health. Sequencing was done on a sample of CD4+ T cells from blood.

Here the CDR3 DNA reads TGTGCCAGCAGCTCAGGGACTGCCAGCTTTACAGATACGCAGTATTTT. Translation: CASSSGTASFTDTQYF. J is TRBJ2-3 and V is TRBV11-1; D possibly corresponds to TRBD2 (6 bases). The CDR3 extends over 16 amino acids. V was cut by 4 bases and J by 3 bases, with 17 bases left in between. The V gene's germline CDR1 is SGHAT and CDR2 FQDESV (reference sequence).